This T cell receptor (beta chain) was identified in a study of T cell repertoires in cytomegalovirus infection. Study-level information: CMV epitopes used comprised recently identified HLA-C-restricted ones and well-studied HLA-B-restricted ones. Public TCR beta signatures provided an indication of both CMV infection and a matching HLA type. Study outcomes and limitations: Identification of carriers of CMV plus the relevant HLA was performed using cumulative public TCR beta family frequency. Ex vivo responses were dominated by HLA-C-restricted CMV-specific TCR beta clonotypes.

CDR3 size: 15 residues. CDR1 and CDR2 from the germline V gene are MNHNS and SASEGT. J was trimmed by 4 bases and V by 5 bases; bases with no gene match: 10. This clonotype was detected only a few times. Antigen specificity is unknown. MiXCR was run by TCRdb on the reads, yielding one entry per CDR3 protein. The sample has a few hundred thousand distinct CDR3 sequences, 35% to 50% seen once. Sequenced material: cultured PBMCs, taken from culture after CMV antigen stimulation. The chain recombines TRBV6-1 with TRBJ1-2, with 7 bases that match TRBD1. The TCR sequence derives from a human donor in good health (CMV status not recorded). Some clones in this sample may be carry-over from other donors' samples. This CDR3 reads CASSSRGQVVYGYTF. Written as DNA, the CDR3 is TGTGCCAGCAGTTCGAGAGGACAGGTTGTCTATGGCTACACCTTC.